These 2 T cell receptor beta chains were all obtained from the same sample, sequenced in a study of blood T cells in healthy people across ages (dated by TCRdb to between 2015 and 2017). Receptors were amplified or captured by 5' RACE. TCRdb records Illumina HiSeq 2500 as the sequencer. A second roughly 7 to 12 cycle PCR used a sample-barcoded 5' primer and a J-beta primer mix. TCRdb reprocessing: public reads trimmed at Q25 with fastp, clones called with MiXCR, in-frame beta chains kept. A single entry per CDR3 protein holds the most common genes and DNA from its merged rows. This sample holds some 1.4 million distinct CDR3 sequences; 40% to 50% were observed only once. The ten largest account for roughly 7.9% of the sample. The sample taken for sequencing was blood. The receptor set was obtained from a woman aged 18-30 years in good health.

CDR3 loop: CASSVSSQYQETQYF. As DNA, the CDR3 is TGTGCCAGCAGCGTATCTTCACAGTACCAAGAGACCCAGTACTTC. The chain combines TRBV9 with TRBJ2-5; D is ambiguous. The V end lost 1 base, the J end lost 0 bases, and 10 bases lay between the germline ends. CDR1 is SGDLS, CDR2 YYNGEE, per germline. The CDR3 contains 15 residues. The complete variable domain, with remaining parts taken from reference TRBV9 and TRBJ2-5, reads DSGVTQTPKHLITATGQRVTLRCSPRSGDLSVYWYQQSLDQGLQFLIQYYNGEERAKGNILERFSAQQFPDLHSELNLSSLELGDSALYFCASSVSSQYQETQYFGPGTRLLVL.

The V and J genes are TRBV9 and TRBJ2-3, with 12 nucleotides matching TRBD2. The V gene end was trimmed by 0 bases and the J gene end by 3 bases; junction bases not matched to a gene: 11. Germline CDR1 SGDLS, CDR2 YYNGEE. The CDR3 is made up of 19 amino acids. CDR3 DNA sequence: TGTGCCAGCAGCGTAGGGAGACTAGCGGGGGCCGGGAAGACAGATACGCAGTATTTT. This gives the protein CASSVGRLAGAGKTDTQYF.